The 10 T cell receptor beta chains reported below all come from one sample, sequenced in a study of shared clonotypes between healthy human individuals. Here immunoSEQ multiplex PCR was the method, and the copy in TCRdb shows in-frame clones only, minus some. The sample lists under 350,000 clones, around 87% seen once, with 15% to 20% in the top ten. Sequenced sample: memory CD8+ T cells sorted from blood. Subset described: CD45RO+ cells pooled with CCR7-negative TemRA cells. Receptors were obtained from a young man in good health.

The rearrangement joins TRBV11-2 to TRBJ1-2; tentative D call: TRBD1 (6 bases). The CDR3 is 14 amino acids. V was shortened by 5 bases and J by 6 bases, with 16 bases between the two germline ends. CDR1 SGHAT and CDR2 FQNNGV come from the germline V gene. The CDR3 DNA sequence: TGTGCCAGCAGCATCGCGGGGGGGCAGGATGGCTACACCTTC. Translation: CASSIAGGQDGYTF.

V usage is TRBV2 and J usage is TRBJ1-2; D may be TRBD1 (5 bases). Germline V gives CDR1 SNHLY, CDR2 FYNNEI. The germline V and J ends were trimmed by 5 bases and 8 bases, with 18 bases remaining between them. This CDR3 spans 14 amino acids. Here the CDR3 DNA reads TGTGCCAGCAGTCCCTCGGGGGGGACCTGGGGCTACACCTTC. Translated, it gives CASSPSGGTWGYTF.

This sequence joins TRBV6-5 and TRBJ1-1; D is uncertain. V lost 2 bases to trimming and J lost 4 bases, with 11 bases between them. The germline V gene has CDR1 MNHEY and CDR2 SVGAGI. The CDR3 totals 14 residues. Here the CDR3 reads CASSYMGSSTEAFF. CDR3 nucleotide sequence: TGTGCCAGCAGTTACATGGGGTCGAGCACTGAAGCTTTCTTT.

The V gene is TRBV7-9, the J gene TRBJ1-2; D is undetermined. This CDR3 region has 15 residues. Trimming cost V 1 base and J 5 bases, with 14 bases left between them. Germline V lookup: CDR1 SEHNR, CDR2 FQNEAQ (reference sequence). CDR3: CASSLDSLLVYGYTF. DNA for the CDR3: TGTGCCAGCAGCTTAGACAGCCTACTCGTTTATGGCTACACCTTC.

This clone was seen a single time. The chain has TRBV2 and TRBJ2-1; 9 bases map to TRBD2. Trimming cost V 0 bases and J 8 bases; bases outside gene matches: 14. In germline, CDR1 is SNHLY, CDR2 FYNNEI. CDR3 length equals 18 residues. CDR3 coding DNA: TGTGCCAGCAGTGAAGCGCTCGCTAGCGGGGCAAGCTGGGATGAGCAGTTCTTC. It specifies CASSEALASGASWDEQFF.

The chain links TRBV9 to TRBJ2-7; 7 nucleotides line up with TRBD2. The germline gives CDR1 SGDLS, CDR2 YYNGEE. V gave up 4 bases and J gave up 7 bases; unmatched junction bases: 17. The CDR3 extends over 16 amino acids. The CDR3 is CASSPHVTSSREEQYF. The DNA of the CDR3 is TGTGCCAGCAGCCCCCATGTGACTAGCAGCCGGGAAGAGCAGTACTTC.

The chain recombines TRBV14 with TRBJ2-7; unclear D gene. This CDR3 spans 14 amino acids. Trimming shortened V by 0 bases and J by 3 bases, and 9 bases separated the two germline ends. The germline V gene has CDR1 SGHDN and CDR2 FVKESK. DNA for the CDR3: TGTGCCAGCAGCCAAGAAACTGCTGTCTACGAGCAGTACTTC. Its protein is CASSQETAVYEQYF. Together with reference TRBV14 and TRBJ2-7, the CDR3 gives the full variable domain: EAGVTQFPSHSVIEKGQTVTLRCDPISGHDNLYWYRRVMGKEIKFLLHFVKESKQDESGMPNNRFLAERTGGTYSTLKVQPAELEDSGVYFCASSQETAVYEQYFGPGTRLTVT.

This chain uses TRBV5-6 with TRBJ2-5; 9 bases are shared with TRBD2. J was trimmed by 7 bases and V by 0 bases; bases with no gene match: 10. There are 16 residues in the CDR3. Germline V gene lookup returns CDR1 SGHDT and CDR2 YYEEEE. The CDR3 region has the DNA TGTGCCAGCAGCTTGGAGCTAGCGGGGACCCTGGGGACCCAGTACTTC. Its translation: CASSLELAGTLGTQYF.

The sample holds one count of this clone. The rearrangement links TRBV30 to TRBJ2-7; no reliable D call. V lost 2 bases and J lost 0, with 5 bases in between. In germline, CDR1 is GTSNPN, CDR2 SVGIG (reference sequence). CDR3 length: 12 residues. DNA of the CDR3: TGTGCCTGGAGTCGAGTCTCCTACGAGCAGTACTTC. This translates into CAWSRVSYEQYF.

The chain joins TRBV11-2 to TRBJ2-7; D is perhaps TRBD2 (6 bases). The germline V and J ends were trimmed by 3 bases and 5 bases, with 8 bases remaining between them. Germline CDR1 reads SGHAT; CDR2 reads FQNNGV. The CDR3 extends over 12 amino acids. CDR3: CASSFGGNEQYF. The CDR3, as DNA: TGTGCCAGCAGCTTCGGGGGAAACGAGCAGTACTTC.